This entry is about one TCR beta chain. The antigen remains unidentified. The CDR3 sequence is 11 residues long. The ends were cut back, 6 bases at V and 6 bases at J, with 6 bases in the middle. CDR1 is SGHAT, CDR2 FQNNGV, per germline. This specimen comes from a study of OX40 agonist ivuxolimab in advanced cancers. General study findings and limits: At 0.1 to 3.0 mg/kg, CD4+ and CD8+ blood T cells expanded clonally by week 6.

Repertoires were generated with immunoSEQ multiplex PCR, while TCRdb's copy carries only in-frame clones and drops some. The repertoire has tens of thousands of clones, over 80% of them found once; the top ten carry more than 20%. The input for sequencing was CD4+ or CD8+ T cells sorted from blood, taken in a trial of the OX40 agonist ivuxolimab. The clonotype was recovered from an adult with an advanced solid tumor such as melanoma, head and neck, liver or kidney cancer. The rearrangement links TRBV11-2 to TRBJ2-1; D gene uncertain. The chain's CDR3 is CASSSGNEQFF. CDR3 DNA: TGTGCCAGCAGTTCGGGCAATGAGCAGTTCTTC.